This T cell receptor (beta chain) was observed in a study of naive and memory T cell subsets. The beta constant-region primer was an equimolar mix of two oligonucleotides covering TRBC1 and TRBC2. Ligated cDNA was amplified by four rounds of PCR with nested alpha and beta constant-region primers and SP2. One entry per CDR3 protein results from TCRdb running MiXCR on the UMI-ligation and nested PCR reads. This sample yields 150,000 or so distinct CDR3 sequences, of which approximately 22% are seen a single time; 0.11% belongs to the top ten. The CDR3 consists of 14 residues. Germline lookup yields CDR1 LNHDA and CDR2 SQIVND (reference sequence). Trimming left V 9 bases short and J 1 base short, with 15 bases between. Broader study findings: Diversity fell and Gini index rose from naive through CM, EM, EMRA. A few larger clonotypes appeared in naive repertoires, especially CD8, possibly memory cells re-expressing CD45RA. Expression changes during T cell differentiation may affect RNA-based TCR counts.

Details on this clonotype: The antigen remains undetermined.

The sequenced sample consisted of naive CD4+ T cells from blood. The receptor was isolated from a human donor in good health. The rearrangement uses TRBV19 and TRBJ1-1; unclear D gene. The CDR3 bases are TGTGCCAGCAGTCCTCCCGGGCAGAACACTGAAGCTTTCTTT. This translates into CASSPPGQNTEAFF. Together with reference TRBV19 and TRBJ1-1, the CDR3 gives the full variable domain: DGGITQSPKYLFRKEGQNVTLSCEQNLNHDAMYWYRQDPGQGLRLIYYSQIVNDFQKGDIAEGYSVSREKKESFPLTVTSAQKNPTAFYLCASSPPGQNTEAFFGQGTRLTVV.